The 14 T cell receptor beta chains in this list originate from one sample, sequenced in a study of T cells in localized non-small cell lung cancer. Assay used: immunoSEQ multiplex PCR; TCRdb lists only in-frame clones, some missing. The sample holds more than 45,000 clones, roughly 89% seen once. Sequenced material: peripheral blood, taken before any cancer treatment. The receptors stem from an older male donor with stage III squamous cell lung carcinoma.

The gene calls are TRBV4-2 and TRBJ1-2; 8 bases agree with TRBD1. The germline CDR1 and CDR2 sequences are LGHNA and YNFKEQ. There are 15 residues in the CDR3. The ends lost 5 bases at V and 0 bases at J; junction bases unmatched: 5. The CDR3 sequence is CASSYLGQANYGYTF. The CDR3 DNA is TGTGCCAGCAGCTACTTGGGACAGGCTAACTATGGCTACACCTTC.

The CDR3 DNA follows: TGTGCCAGCAGCGTAGTAGGGACTAACACCGGGGAGCTGTTTTTT. This codes for CASSVVGTNTGELFF. J is TRBJ2-2 and V is TRBV9; a possible D gene is TRBD2 (6 bases). This CDR3 spans 15 amino acids. V lost 0 bases, J lost 2 bases, and 8 bases lay in between. Germline values: CDR1 SGDLS, CDR2 YYNGEE.

The chain uses TRBV28 and TRBJ2-7; D call uncertain. Trimming left V 5 bases short and J 3 bases short, with 8 bases between. Germline CDR1 and CDR2: MDHEN and SYDVKM. The CDR3 sequence is 12 residues long. Written as DNA, the CDR3 is TGTGCCAGCAGTAACACTTTCTACGAGCAGTACTTC. Residues: CASSNTFYEQYF.

This CDR3 is CASSEGGYSNQPQHF. The CDR3 DNA follows: TGTGCCAGCAGTGAGGGGGGATATAGCAATCAGCCCCAGCATTTT. This rearrangement joins TRBV6-1 to TRBJ1-5; TRBD1 might be the D (5 bases). Trimming stripped 3 bases from V and 0 bases from J, with 9 bases between. CDR1 is MNHNS and CDR2 is SASEGT in the germline V gene. CDR3 size: 15 residues.

The sample holds a few counts of this clone. The chain has TRBV19 and TRBJ1-5; TRBD1 matches at 7 bases. The CDR3 length is 17 residues. The V gene end was trimmed by 3 bases and the J gene end by 4 bases; junction bases not matched to a gene: 12. Germline assignment: CDR1 LNHDA and CDR2 SQIVND (reference sequence). This CDR3 is CASSIQLGGQANQPQHF. For the CDR3, the DNA is TGTGCCAGTAGTATCCAGTTGGGCGGACAGGCGAATCAGCCCCAGCATTTT. The whole variable domain, remainder taken from reference TRBV19 and TRBJ1-5, is DGGITQSPKYLFRKEGQNVTLSCEQNLNHDAMYWYRQDPGQGLRLIYYSQIVNDFQKGDIAEGYSVSREKKESFPLTVTSAQKNPTAFYLCASSIQLGGQANQPQHFGDGTRLSIL.

J is TRBJ2-7 and V is TRBV7-9; 11 positions agree with TRBD2. V trimming: 3 bases; J trimming: 5 bases; junction bases outside the gene matches: 6. The germline CDR1 and CDR2 sequences are SEHNR and FQNEAQ (reference sequence). This CDR3 has 15 residues. CDR3 in DNA: TGTGCCAGCAGCTTTATAGCGGGAGGGGGAAACGAGCAGTACTTC. Translated: CASSFIAGGGNEQYF.

This clone appeared a few times. CDR3 region: CASSGPGQGRNEQFF. CDR3 nucleotide sequence: TGTGCCAGCAGTGGACCGGGACAGGGTCGCAATGAGCAGTTCTTC. The genes are TRBV27 and TRBJ2-1; 9 nucleotides line up with TRBD1. Per germline, CDR1 MNHEY and CDR2 SMNVEV (reference sequence). The V and J ends lost 5 bases and 6 bases, in that order; junction bases with no gene match: 8. The CDR3 has 15 residues.

The chain combines TRBV5-1 with TRBJ2-6, with TRBD1 matching 7 bases. Germline V gene lookup returns CDR1 SGHRS and CDR2 YFSETQ. The CDR3 is made up of 15 amino acids. J gave up 2 bases and V 2 bases, and 1 base lay outside the gene matches. The CDR3 bases are TGCGCCAGCAGCTTAGGGACAGCTGGGGCCAACGTCCTGACTTTC. Protein product: CASSLGTAGANVLTF. Looking up the rest from reference TRBV5-1 and TRBJ2-6 gives the full variable domain: KAGVTQTPRYLIKTRGQQVTLSCSPISGHRSVSWYQQTPGQGLQFLFEYFSETQRNKGNFPGRFSGRQFSNSRSEMNVSTLELGDSALYLCASSLGTAGANVLTFGAGSRLTVL.

V is TRBV29-1 and J is TRBJ1-2; D call uncertain. The V gene's germline CDR1 is SQVTM and CDR2 ANQGSEA. The CDR3 runs 12 residues. Trimming shortened V by 6 bases and J by 4 bases, and 12 bases separated the two germline ends. The CDR3 nucleotides read TGCAGCGTGGCAACGGATACCTATGGCTACACCTTC. It is translated as CSVATDTYGYTF.

The chain uses TRBV2 and TRBJ2-5; D remains ambiguous. Germline CDR1 reads SNHLY; CDR2 reads FYNNEI. This CDR3 has 15 amino acids. V was clipped by 2 bases and J by 4 bases, with 14 bases between them. CDR3 DNA sequence: TGTGCCAGCAGTGAACAAGCGTTGGGTCGAGAGACCCAGTACTTC. Its protein is CASSEQALGRETQYF. Based on the CDR3 plus reference TRBV2 and TRBJ2-5, the full variable domain is EPEVTQTPSHQVTQMGQEVILRCVPISNHLYFYWYRQILGQKVEFLVSFYNNEISEKSEIFDDQFSVERPDGSNFTLKIRSTKLEDSAMYFCASSEQALGRETQYFGPGTRLLVL.

The rearrangement uses TRBV15 and TRBJ2-5, with unresolved D. Trimming removed 0 bases from V and 4 bases from J, with 9 bases in between. The CDR3 has 14 amino acids. Germline lookup yields CDR1 LNHNV and CDR2 YYDKDF (reference sequence). CDR3 in amino acids: CATSRDRGRETQYF. For the CDR3, the DNA is TGTGCCACCAGCAGAGATCGTGGGCGAGAGACCCAGTACTTC.

The rearrangement uses TRBV10-3 and TRBJ2-7, with D hard to call. V was clipped by 1 base and J by 3 bases, with 10 bases between them. The CDR3 has 14 amino acids. The germline gives CDR1 ENHRY, CDR2 SYGVKD. The CDR3 bases are TGTGCCATCAGTGAGTTAGGCAACCTCTACGAGCAGTACTTC. This translates into CAISELGNLYEQYF.

This sequence joins TRBV7-3 and TRBJ2-2, with TRBD2 identical over 11 bases. This CDR3 is 16 amino acids long. Losses at the gene ends were 3 bases for V and 4 bases for J; bases not matched to a gene: 4. Germline-derived CDR1 and CDR2 are SGHTA and FQGTGA. DNA for the CDR3: TGTGCCAGCAGCTTTCAAGGACTAGCGGGCACCGGGGAGCTGTTTTTT. This encodes CASSFQGLAGTGELFF.

This rearrangement joins TRBV7-8 to TRBJ1-2; D may be TRBD1 (6 bases). CDR3 length: 14 amino acids. With 1 base removed from V and 2 bases from J, the gap between germline ends came to 8 bases. Per the germline V gene, CDR1 is SGHVS and CDR2 is FQNEAQ. CDR3 in amino acids: CASSLVDRNYGYTF. CDR3 sequence (DNA): TGTGCCAGCAGCTTAGTGGACAGAAACTATGGCTACACCTTC.